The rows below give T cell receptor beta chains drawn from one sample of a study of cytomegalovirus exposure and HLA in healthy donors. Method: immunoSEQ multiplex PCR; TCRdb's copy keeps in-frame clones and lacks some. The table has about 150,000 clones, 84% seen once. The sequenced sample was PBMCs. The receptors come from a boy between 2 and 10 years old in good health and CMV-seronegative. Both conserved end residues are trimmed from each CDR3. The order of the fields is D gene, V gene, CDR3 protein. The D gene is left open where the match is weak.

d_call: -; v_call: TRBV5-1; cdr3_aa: ASSLIQGINEKLF
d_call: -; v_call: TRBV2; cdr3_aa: ASSGSVVAGELF
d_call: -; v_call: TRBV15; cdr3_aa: ATSRTRQAYGYT
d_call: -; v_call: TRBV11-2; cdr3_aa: ASSPWEGERAYGYT
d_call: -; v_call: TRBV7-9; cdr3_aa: ASSLWAGMGYSYEQY
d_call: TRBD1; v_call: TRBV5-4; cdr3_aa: ASSFQGGNTEAF
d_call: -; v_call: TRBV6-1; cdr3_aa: ASSEISSVTDDEQF
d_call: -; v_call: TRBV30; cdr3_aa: AWSVVAGNTLNTEAF
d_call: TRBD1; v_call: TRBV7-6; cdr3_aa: ASSPSGTGEENTEAF
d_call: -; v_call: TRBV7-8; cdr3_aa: ASSFSRADGYT
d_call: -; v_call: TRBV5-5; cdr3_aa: ARGRRMNTEAF
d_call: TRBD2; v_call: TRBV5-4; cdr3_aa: ASSSAGDPSYNEQF
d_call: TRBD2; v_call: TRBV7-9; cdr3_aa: ASSLARGSGTVYNEQF
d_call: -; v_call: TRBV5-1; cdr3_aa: ASSLGATGKIYEQY
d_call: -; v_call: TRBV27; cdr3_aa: ASSFKGVSTYEQY
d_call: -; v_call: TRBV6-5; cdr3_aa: ASTRLYEQY
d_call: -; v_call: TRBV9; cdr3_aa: ASSGSGVGDNEQF
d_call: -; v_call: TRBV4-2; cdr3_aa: ASSQEGAQNNGYT
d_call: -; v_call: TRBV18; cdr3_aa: ASSQTLPYVREDTQY
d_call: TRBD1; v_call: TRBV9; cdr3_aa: ASSVGTGGAYGYT
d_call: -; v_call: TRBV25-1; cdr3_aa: ASSDSGGEQY
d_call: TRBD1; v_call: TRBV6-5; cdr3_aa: ASSRGTVYGYT
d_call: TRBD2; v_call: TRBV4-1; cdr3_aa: ASSQDKGGRPTSYNEQF
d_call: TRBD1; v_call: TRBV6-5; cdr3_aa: ASSRRRQGGTEAF
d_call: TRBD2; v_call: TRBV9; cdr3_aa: ASSVFPTSGSYEQY
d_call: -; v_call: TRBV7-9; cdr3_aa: SSSLGGDSYEQY
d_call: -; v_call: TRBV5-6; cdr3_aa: ASSFRGNTEAF
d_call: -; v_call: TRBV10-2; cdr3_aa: ASRSGAGEAF
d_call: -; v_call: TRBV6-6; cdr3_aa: ASSAGVYEQY
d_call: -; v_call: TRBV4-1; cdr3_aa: ASSQQTAIPYGYT
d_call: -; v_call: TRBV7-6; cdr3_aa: ASVQNTEAF
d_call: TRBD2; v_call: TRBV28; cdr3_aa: ASIKTGTSGPEQY
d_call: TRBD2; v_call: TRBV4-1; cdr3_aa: ASSRRTSGGGYQETQY
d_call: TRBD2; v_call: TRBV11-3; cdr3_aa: ASSHGLAGQETQY
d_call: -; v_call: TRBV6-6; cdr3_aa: ASSYDSLSGANVLT
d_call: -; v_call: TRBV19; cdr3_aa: ASSIGDTPQETQY
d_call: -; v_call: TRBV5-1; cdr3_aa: ASSHQRGPGDEQF
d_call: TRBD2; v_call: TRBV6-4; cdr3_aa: ASSDASGSMTNEQF
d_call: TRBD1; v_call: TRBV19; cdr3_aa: ASGTGGDVRGYT
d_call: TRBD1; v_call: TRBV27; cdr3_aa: ASSWGTGANEKLF
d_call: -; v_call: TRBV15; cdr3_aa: ATSRGIYEQY
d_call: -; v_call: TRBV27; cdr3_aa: ASRDTPETQY
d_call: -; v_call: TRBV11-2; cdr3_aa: ASSLREIYDTQY
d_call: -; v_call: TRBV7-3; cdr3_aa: ASSRQVNTEAF
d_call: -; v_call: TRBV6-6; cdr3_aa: ASKSGAEGQY
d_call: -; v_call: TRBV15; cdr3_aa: ATSNRDSETQY
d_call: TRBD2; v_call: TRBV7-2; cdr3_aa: ASSAISSRGSSYNEQF